This TCR beta chain was profiled in a study of Ad26.COV2.S vaccination and SARS-CoV-2 variants (dated by TCRdb to the early 2020s). Regarding the complete study: Vaccine-arm donors were drawn from COV1001, a multicentre, randomized, double-blind, placebo-controlled phase I-IIa trial of Ad26.COV2.S in healthy adults. Sequencing of the TCRbeta repertoire served to evaluate the specificity and breadth of SARS-CoV-2-reactive T cell receptors following Ad26.COV2.S vaccination. The TCR-sequenced set comprised about 32 samples: some 20 Ad26.COV2.S vaccine recipients, 5 placebo recipients and 8 SARS-CoV-2 convalescent individuals. Participants in the trial were split at random into five groups of five each, receiving low-dose or high-dose Ad26.COV2.S once or twice, or else placebo on both occasions. Ad26.COV2.S was administered intramuscularly at a dose of 5x10^10 or 1x10^11 viral particles, either as one shot or as two shots given 56 days apart. Investigators remained blinded to trial group allocation during experiments and outcome assessment. Findings and caveats that apply to the study as a whole: Vaccine and placebo recipients had similar non-spike TCR breadth, a finding consistent with the vaccine containing only spike. According to the authors, total T cell responses may have been underestimated by the TCR breadth and depth analyses. The study was not powered for comparison of responses between vaccine doses or regimens. After vaccination, spike-specific CD8+ and CD4+ T cell responses were reported to show substantial breadth. Compared with placebo recipients, Ad26.COV2.S recipients showed higher spike-specific TCR breadth (P = 0.0014).

TCRbeta CDR3 regions were sequenced with the immunoSEQ Assay. After extraction, genomic DNA underwent amplification by bias-controlled multiplex PCR, followed by high-throughput sequencing. On the authors' methods: Collapsing and filtering of sequences were performed to quantify the absolute abundance of each unique TCRbeta CDR3 region. T cell fraction was estimated by normalizing TCRbeta template counts to usable DNA, which was measured by amplifying reference genes present in all nucleated cells. Repertoire TCRs were annotated as SARS-CoV-2-specific by exact matching of V gene, CDR3 amino acid sequence and J gene to a known reactive TCR set. The reference SARS-CoV-2 TCR set was derived from MIRA and filtered for enrichment in COVID-19-positive ImmuneCODE repertoires, a step that removed public or cross-reactive TCRs. Using the MIRA antigens, annotated TCRs were further analysed by specific ORF or by position within an ORF. Breadth was defined as the number of annotated unique rearrangements divided by the total number of unique productive rearrangements, and depth was defined as the summed frequency of the annotated unique rearrangements. TCR breadth was compared between groups using two-sided Wilcoxon rank-sum tests. Here the immuneACCESS table is served through TCRdb, limited to in-frame sequences with V and J called. Missing clones are a known gap in these copies; in checked studies unresolved V genes cover under half, and the rest lacks a known reason. The V and J calls and clone size are taken from that table; D and trimming were inferred from the DNA. The sample profile shows approximately 410,000 clones; about nine tenths of them were found once. The ten largest clones add up to around 1.7% of the sample.

The sample's treatment or condition label, decoded: roughly 20 received Ad26.COV2.S at low or high dose, single or two shots; about 5 received placebo; per-sample allocation not given. For vaccine and placebo recipients, repertoires were sequenced using samples collected on day 63 after the first injection. In Cohort 1b, 20 to 25 adults aged 18-55 years were enrolled at a single site in Boston, USA, between 29 July and 7 August 2020. Ad26.COV2.S consisted of a replication-incompetent adenovirus type 26 vector by which a prefusion-stabilized SARS-CoV-2 spike protein from the original Wuhan strain was expressed. The count of this clone is one. Its antigen is not yet known. No much larger clonotype is one base removed from it; base qualities were not supplied. Between the V and J ends, shortened by 6 bases and 4 bases respectively, the junction contains 15 bases. The CDR3 sequence holds 14 residues, the cysteine and phenylalanine included. Only the CDR3 DNA is retained, 42 bases long and in frame from the first base. Taken from the germline V gene, the CDR1 and CDR2 loops are MNHEY and SVGAGI.

The receptor was derived from a person between 18 and 59 years old who received the Ad26.COV2.S COVID-19 vaccine or a placebo. The V and J segments used are TRBV6-5 and TRBJ2-5; the best D guess is TRBD2, with 6 bases matching. Sample: peripheral blood, taken in a trial of Ad26.COV2.S vaccine versus placebo. The nucleotide sequence is given as TGTGCCAGCAGCCTCCAGGGACTCTCAGAGACCCAGTACTTC. Its protein reads: CASSLQGLSETQYF.